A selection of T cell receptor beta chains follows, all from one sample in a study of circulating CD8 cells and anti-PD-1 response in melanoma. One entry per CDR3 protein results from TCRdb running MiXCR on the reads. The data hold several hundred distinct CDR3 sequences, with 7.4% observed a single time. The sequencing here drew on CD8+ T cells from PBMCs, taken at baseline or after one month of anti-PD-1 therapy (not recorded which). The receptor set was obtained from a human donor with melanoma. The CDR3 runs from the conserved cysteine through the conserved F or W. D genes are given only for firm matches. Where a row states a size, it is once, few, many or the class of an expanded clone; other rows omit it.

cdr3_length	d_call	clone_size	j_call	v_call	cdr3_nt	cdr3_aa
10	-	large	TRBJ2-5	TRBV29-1	TGCAGCGTTGGGAGCGAGACCCAGTACTTC	CSVGSETQYF
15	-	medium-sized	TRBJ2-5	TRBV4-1	TGCGCCAGCAGCCAAGACCGGACTTTTCAAGAGACCCAGTACTTC	CASSQDRTFQETQYF
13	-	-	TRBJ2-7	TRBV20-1	TGCAGTGCCCCGGTCGGACGGTACTACGAGCAGTACTTC	CSAPVGRYYEQYF
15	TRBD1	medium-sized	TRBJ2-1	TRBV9	TGTGCCAGCAGCGTAGGAGTTGGGACAGGGAATGAGCAGTTCTTC	CASSVGVGTGNEQFF
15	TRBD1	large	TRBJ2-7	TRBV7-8	TGTGCCAGCAGCCACCGACAGGGGCCCTCCTACGAGCAGTACTTC	CASSHRQGPSYEQYF
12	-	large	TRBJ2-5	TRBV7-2	TGTGCCAGCAGCTTAGGTTATGAGACCCAGTACTTC	CASSLGYETQYF
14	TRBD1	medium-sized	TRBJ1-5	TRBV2	TGTGCCAGCAGCAACAGGGGGTCGGGGCAGCCCCAGCATTTT	CASSNRGSGQPQHF
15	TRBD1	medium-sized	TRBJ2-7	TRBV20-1	TGCAGTGCTAGAGTCGTGGACAGGGAATCCTACGAGCAGTACTTC	CSARVVDRESYEQYF
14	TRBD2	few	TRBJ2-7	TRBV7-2	TGTGCCAGCAGCCTTACTAGCGGGGCTTACGAGCAGTACTTC	CASSLTSGAYEQYF
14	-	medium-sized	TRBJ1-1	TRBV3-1	TGTGCCAGCAGCCAAGCGGCCTTCTCCACTGAAGCTTTCTTT	CASSQAAFSTEAFF
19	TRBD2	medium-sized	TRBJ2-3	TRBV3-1	TGTGCCAGCAGCCCTAACCTCCTGACTGGCGGGGGGGCCGTAGATACGCAGTATTTT	CASSPNLLTGGGAVDTQYF
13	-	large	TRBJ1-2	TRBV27	TGTGCCAGCAGTTATGGAGAGAACTATGGCTACACCTTC	CASSYGENYGYTF
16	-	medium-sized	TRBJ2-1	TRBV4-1	TGCGCCAGCAGCCAAGTCAGGGGCCCCTCTCAAAATGAGCAGTTCTTC	CASSQVRGPSQNEQFF